The rows below give T cell receptor beta chains drawn from one sample of a study of T cells after yellow fever vaccination. A single record per CDR3 protein comes from TCRdb applying MiXCR to the 5' RACE reads. The data contain 20,000 to 25,000 distinct CDR3 sequences, around 5.5% of them singletons. This specimen consisted of PBMCs, either bulk or a sorted T-cell subset (CD4+, CD8+, memory, or dextramer-sorted; not recorded which), obtained more than 40 days after the first yellow fever vaccination. These receptors were taken from a young man who received the YFV17D yellow fever vaccine. CDR3s include the opening cysteine and the closing phenylalanine or tryptophan. Fields, in order: clone size, J gene, V gene, D gene, CDR3 protein, CDR3 DNA. The D gene is left open where the match is weak. Rows may omit the clone size; those that give it use once, few, many or a size class.

>-|TRBJ2-3|TRBV6-2/TRBV6-3|-
CASSYRTVSTDTQYF
TGTGCCAGCAGTTACCGGACAGTCTCCACAGATACGCAGTATTTT
>many|TRBJ2-4|TRBV30|-
CAWWAGRGLHIQYF
TGTGCCTGGTGGGCAGGGAGGGGGTTACACATTCAGTACTTC
>many|TRBJ2-1|TRBV6-2/TRBV6-3|TRBD1
CASSSGQAPDNEQFF
TGTGCCAGCAGTTCGGGACAGGCCCCTGACAATGAGCAGTTCTTC
>many|TRBJ1-5|TRBV28|TRBD1
CASTPMVGRGLNQPQHF
TGTGCCAGCACCCCTATGGTTGGCAGGGGGCTAAATCAGCCCCAGCATTTT
>many|TRBJ1-4|TRBV4-2|TRBD1
CASSQGGPGTGGEKLFF
TGTGCCAGCAGCCAAGGAGGCCCCGGGACAGGGGGTGAAAAACTGTTTTTT
>many|TRBJ2-4|TRBV7-9|TRBD2
CASSLRGGYGIQYF
TGTGCCAGCAGCTTGCGCGGGGGGTATGGCATTCAGTACTTC
>many|TRBJ2-5|TRBV10-3|-
CAIIPPPSGTQYF
TGTGCCATCATCCCCCCTCCTTCGGGGACCCAGTACTTC
>many|TRBJ1-2|TRBV7-2|-
CASSPRTVRYGYTF
TGTGCCAGCAGCCCCCGGACAGTGCGCTATGGCTACACCTTC
>many|TRBJ2-1|TRBV6-1|-
CASSLYSESSYNEQFF
TGTGCCAGCAGCTTGTACAGTGAGAGCTCCTACAATGAGCAGTTCTTC
>few|TRBJ1-5|TRBV12-3/TRBV12-4|TRBD1
CASCLGHRDRVSNQPQHF
TGTGCCAGCTGTTTAGGGCACCGGGACAGGGTTAGCAATCAGCCCCAGCATTTT
>many|TRBJ1-1|TRBV29-1|-
CSVVYQMATEAFF
TGCAGCGTTGTCTACCAAATGGCCACTGAAGCTTTCTTT
>many|TRBJ2-2|TRBV6-4|-
CASSDSGVDTGELFF
TGTGCCAGCAGTGACTCGGGGGTCGACACCGGGGAGCTGTTTTTT
>many|TRBJ2-6|TRBV4-3|-
CASSQETQGTGANVLTF
TGCGCCAGCAGCCAAGAAACCCAGGGGACTGGGGCCAACGTCCTGACTTTC
>many|TRBJ2-6|TRBV4-3|-
CASSRQGSGANVLTF
TGCGCCAGCAGCCGTCAGGGTTCTGGGGCCAACGTCCTGACTTTC
>-|TRBJ2-1|TRBV7-7|-
CASSLSDYNEQFF
TGTGCTAGCAGCTTAAGCGACTACAATGAGCAGTTCTTC
>many|TRBJ1-5|TRBV12-3/TRBV12-4|-
CASSLRQGGNQPQHF
TGTGCCAGCAGTTTACGGCAGGGTGGAAATCAGCCCCAGCATTTT
>many|TRBJ1-5|TRBV20-1|TRBD1
CSARGGANNQPQHF
TGCAGCGCCCGAGGGGGCGCGAACAATCAGCCCCAGCATTTT
>many|TRBJ2-3|TRBV19|TRBD1
CASSPLTGAGTDTQYF
TGTGCCAGTAGTCCCCTCACAGGGGCGGGCACAGATACGCAGTATTTT
>many|TRBJ1-2|TRBV3-1|TRBD1
CASSQRQGAFYGYTF
TGTGCCAGCAGCCAGCGACAGGGTGCCTTCTATGGCTACACCTTC
>many|TRBJ1-5|TRBV28|TRBD1
CASSPLGTGVSYQPQHF
TGTGCCAGCAGTCCGTTAGGGACAGGGGTATCTTATCAGCCCCAGCATTTT